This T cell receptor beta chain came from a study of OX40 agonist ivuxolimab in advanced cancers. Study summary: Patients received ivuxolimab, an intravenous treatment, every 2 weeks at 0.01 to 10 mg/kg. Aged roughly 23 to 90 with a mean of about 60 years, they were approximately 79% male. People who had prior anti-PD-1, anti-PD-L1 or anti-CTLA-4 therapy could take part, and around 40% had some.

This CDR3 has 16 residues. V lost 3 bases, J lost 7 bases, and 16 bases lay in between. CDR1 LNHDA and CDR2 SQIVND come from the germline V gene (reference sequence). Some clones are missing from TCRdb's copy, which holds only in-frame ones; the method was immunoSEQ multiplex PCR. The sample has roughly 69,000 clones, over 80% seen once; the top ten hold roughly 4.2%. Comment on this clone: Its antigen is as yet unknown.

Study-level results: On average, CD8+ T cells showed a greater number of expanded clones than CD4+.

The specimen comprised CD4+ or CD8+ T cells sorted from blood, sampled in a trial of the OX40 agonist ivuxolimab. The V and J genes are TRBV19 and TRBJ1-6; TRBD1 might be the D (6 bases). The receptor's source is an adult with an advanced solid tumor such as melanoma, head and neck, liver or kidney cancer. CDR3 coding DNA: TGTGCCAGTAGTATCCCCGGACGGGGGCTCAATTCACCCCTCCACTTT. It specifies CASSIPGRGLNSPLHF.